The present T cell receptor (beta chain) was sequenced within a study of radiotherapy plus CTLA-4 blockade in lung cancer. As for this clone: Its antigen is not identified.

The table came from immunoSEQ multiplex PCR; TCRdb's copy has only in-frame clones and leaves some out. The table shows about 120,000 clones, with 85% to 90% occurring only once. Study observations and caveats: Some TCR clones had been derived from tumors. These clones expanded in peripheral blood after radiotherapy plus ipilimumab.

The CDR3 length is 11 residues. The germline V gene has CDR1 SGHRS and CDR2 YFSETQ. V was shortened by 5 bases and J by 4 bases, with 6 bases between the two germline ends. This chain uses TRBV5-1 with TRBJ2-5; D unresolved. Sequenced material: peripheral blood, taken from a patient treated with radiotherapy plus ipilimumab. The clonotype originates from a human donor with non-small cell lung cancer that progressed on radiotherapy plus ipilimumab. The CDR3 DNA is TGCGCCAGCAGGACGGGAGAGACCCAGTACTTC. Translated: CASRTGETQYF.